What follows are 26 T cell receptor beta chains derived from one specimen sequenced in a study of blood T cells in healthy people across ages. With a J-beta primer mix and a sample-barcoded 5' primer, a second PCR ran about 6 to 11 cycles. TCRdb itself ran the 5' RACE reads through MiXCR, one entry per CDR3 protein. The sample consists of 600,000 or so distinct CDR3 sequences, approximately 30% of them appearing once. The sequenced sample was blood. These receptors were obtained from an elderly woman in good health.

The J gene is TRBJ2-3, the V gene TRBV7-9; 7 nucleotides agree with TRBD1. After removal of 1 base from V and 0 bases from J, the junction contained 1 base not matched to a gene. CDR1 and CDR2 (germline): SEHNR, FQNEAQ (reference sequence). This CDR3 has 15 residues. CDR3 loop: CASSLVQGSTDTQYF. The CDR3 coding sequence is TGTGCCAGCAGCTTAGTACAGGGGAGCACAGATACGCAGTATTTT.

This clonotype was counted many times. This chain connects TRBV18 to TRBJ2-3, with D possibly TRBD2 on 7 matching bases. The CDR3 consists of 14 residues. With 3 bases removed from V and 5 bases from J, the gap between germline ends came to 12 bases. Germline CDR1 is KGHSH and CDR2 is LQKENI. CDR3 amino acids: CASSPGGPRDTQYF. The CDR3 bases are TGTGCCAGCTCACCCGGGGGGCCTCGAGATACGCAGTATTTT.

V is TRBV6-5 and J is TRBJ2-7; 8 nucleotides align to TRBD1. CDR3 length: 14 residues. Per germline, CDR1 MNHEY and CDR2 SVGAGI. J lost 2 bases, V lost 6 bases, and 6 bases had no gene match. The CDR3: CASRKQGAPYEQYF. The CDR3 DNA follows: TGTGCCAGCAGGAAGCAGGGGGCCCCCTACGAGCAGTACTTC.

This clonotype was found many times. This chain uses TRBV7-2 with TRBJ2-1; perhaps TRBD2 as D (5 bases). V lost 5 bases to trimming and J lost 8 bases, with 7 bases between them. This CDR3 contains 11 residues. CDR1 SGHTA and CDR2 FQGNSA come from the germline V gene. DNA for the CDR3: TGTGCCAGCAGCCGGGAATATGAGCAGTTCTTC. Translated: CASSREYEQFF.

This clonotype appeared many times. The chain is built from TRBV20-1 and TRBJ2-7; D is unclear. Germline V gene data show CDR1 as DFQATT and CDR2 as SNEGSKA (reference sequence). CDR3 length: 13 amino acids. V lost 3 bases to trimming and J lost 0 bases, with 9 bases between them. DNA for the CDR3: TGCAGTGCTAGCCCCGTGAGCTCCTACGAGCAGTACTTC. It encodes CSASPVSSYEQYF.

Note on this clonotype: A much larger clonotype is one base distant, so this may be a read error. The chain couples TRBV6-5 to TRBJ1-5; no firm D call. The CDR3 has 15 residues. Between the trimmed V and J ends, which lost 6 bases and 1 base, there was a span of 13 bases. Germline V gene lookup returns CDR1 MNHEY and CDR2 SVGAGI. CDR3 residues: CASSAQQSSNQPQHF. Written as DNA, the CDR3 is TGTGCCAGCAGCGCCCAGCAGAGCAGCAATCAGCCCCAGCATTTT.

On this clonotype itself: Mismatch with germline at one junction end may stem from a read error. DNA of the CDR3: TGCGCCAGCAGCCACATTGGGGGTCAGGGCTACACCTTC. It encodes CASSHIGGQGYTF. The V call is TRBV9, the J call TRBJ1-2; TRBD1 might be the D (5 bases). The CDR3 runs 13 residues. Germline V gene data show CDR1 as SGDLS and CDR2 as YYNGEE.

This rearrangement joins TRBV29-1 to TRBJ2-3; 10 bases align to TRBD2. From germline, CDR1 is SQVTM and CDR2 ANQGSEA. The CDR3 extends over 15 amino acids. J gave up 4 bases and V 8 bases, and 12 bases lay outside the gene matches. DNA of the CDR3: TGCAGCCCCGTCGGTCTAGCGGGAGCCCCAGATACGCAGTATTTT. Translated: CSPVGLAGAPDTQYF.

V gene TRBV6-5 combines with J gene TRBJ1-1; 8 bases line up with TRBD1. The germline CDR1 and CDR2 sequences are MNHEY and SVGAGI. The CDR3 contains 13 residues. The V gene end was trimmed by 7 bases and the J gene end by 4 bases; junction bases not matched to a gene: 5. The CDR3 bases are TGTGCCAGCACCAATGACAGGGGCACTGAAGCTTTCTTT. Protein: CASTNDRGTEAFF.

J is TRBJ2-3 and V is TRBV30; 10 bases line up with TRBD1. V lost 5 bases, J lost 4 bases, and 6 bases stayed unmatched. This CDR3 has 14 residues. Germline V gene data show CDR1 as GTSNPN and CDR2 as SVGIG (reference sequence). The DNA of the CDR3 is TGTGCCTGGGAGGGGACAGGGGTAGCAGATACGCAGTATTTT. Amino acid sequence: CAWEGTGVADTQYF.

As regards this clonotype: A much larger clone lies one base from this, so it may be a read error. The chain links TRBV4-1 to TRBJ2-5, with D perhaps given as TRBD1 or TRBD2 (5 bases each). TRBJ2-7 matches the DNA end more closely, so the J call is doubtful. CDR3 length: 14 residues. CDR1 is MGHRA and CDR2 is YSYEKL in the germline V gene. The CDR3 sequence is CASSQIERGYEQYF. The CDR3 DNA reads TGCGCCAGCAGCCAAATAGAGAGGGGTTACGAGCAGTACTTC.

The V gene is TRBV9, the J gene TRBJ2-1, with 15 bases matching TRBD2. The germline CDR1 and CDR2 sequences are SGDLS and YYNGEE. V shed 5 bases, J shed 8 bases, and the junction held 5 bases outside the gene matches. This CDR3 comprises 15 residues. CDR3 protein: CASSGTSGGRHEQFF. CDR3 bases: TGTGCCAGCAGTGGGACTAGCGGGGGGAGACATGAGCAGTTCTTC.

The rearrangement uses TRBV5-1 and TRBJ2-7; D remains ambiguous. Trimming left V 0 bases short and J 6 bases short, with 10 bases between. CDR1 SGHRS and CDR2 YFSETQ come from the germline V gene. The CDR3 sequence is 13 residues long. The CDR3 DNA reads as TGCGCCAGCAGCTTGGAAACCTCGGGCGAGCAGTACTTC. Translation gives CASSLETSGEQYF.

The chain carries TRBV6-5 and TRBJ1-6; no definite D call. Trimming took off 7 bases at V and 9 bases at J, with 10 bases between the two ends. Germline CDR1 is MNHEY and CDR2 is SVGAGI. This CDR3 has 12 amino acids. This CDR3 is CASNHKGSPLHF. The CDR3 nucleotides are TGTGCCAGCAACCATAAAGGTTCACCCCTCCACTTT.

Comment on this clonotype: The CDR3 ends on some other residue instead of the conserved phenylalanine or tryptophan, so this is likely a read error. The chain is built from TRBV28 and TRBJ2-4; possible D gene TRBD2, 6 bases. The J call may be incorrect, as the DNA end agrees better with TRBJ2-5. Germline V gives CDR1 MDHEN, CDR2 SYDVKM. This CDR3 is built from 15 residues. CDR3 DNA sequence: TGTGCCAGCAGTATAGCGGAGGCCAGGCAAAAGACCCAGTACTTG. It translates to CASSIAEARQKTQYL.

For this clonotype: A much bigger clone sits one base away, suggesting this may be a read error. J is TRBJ1-1 and V is TRBV5-1, with 7 bases aligning to TRBD1. CDR1 and CDR2 (germline): SGHRS, YFSETQ. This CDR3 has 19 residues. With 5 bases clipped from V and 0 bases from J, the junction kept 19 bases outside the gene matches. The CDR3 here is CASRSRTGPGESVNTEAFF. The DNA of the CDR3 is TGCGCCAGCAGAAGCCGGACAGGCCCCGGTGAATCCGTGAACACTGAAGCTTTCTTT.

This chain connects TRBV24-1 to TRBJ2-3, with 7 bases fitting TRBD1. CDR3 length equals 14 residues. CDR1 KGHDR and CDR2 SFDVKD come from the germline V gene. With 3 bases clipped from V and 6 bases from J, the junction kept 5 bases outside the gene matches. The CDR3 is CATSDMTGKDTQYF. CDR3 sequence (DNA): TGTGCCACCAGTGATATGACAGGGAAGGATACGCAGTATTTT.

The chain employs TRBV11-2 and TRBJ2-3; 9 nucleotides align to TRBD2. The CDR3 is made up of 17 amino acids. Trimming at V came to 0 bases and at J to 7 bases, leaving 11 bases not matched to a gene. In germline, CDR1 is SGHAT, CDR2 FQNNGV. The CDR3 DNA reads TGTGCCAGCAGCTTAGATACCGCGGGGGGGAAACCGTATACGCAGTATTTT. It is translated as CASSLDTAGGKPYTQYF.

This clonotype was picked up a small number of times. V is TRBV6-2 or TRBV6-3 and J is TRBJ1-1; TRBD1 might be the D (6 bases). Trimming cost V 8 bases and J 3 bases, with 16 bases left between them. Germline V gene data show CDR1 as MNHEY and CDR2 as SVGEGT. This CDR3 comprises 14 residues. CDR3 bases: TGTGCCAGCCGAGAACAGGGTCGCGACACTGAAGCTTTCTTT. It codes for CASREQGRDTEAFF.

This clonotype came up many times. This chain joins TRBV5-1 and TRBJ2-3, with D perhaps matching TRBD2 (5 bases). Between the trimmed V and J ends, which lost 0 bases and 4 bases, there was a span of 18 bases. This CDR3 contains 17 residues. Germline CDR1 and CDR2: SGHRS and YFSETQ. The CDR3 spells CASSLGGNSPRPDTQYF. The CDR3 DNA follows: TGCGCCAGCAGCTTGGGAGGGAATAGCCCGAGACCAGATACGCAGTATTTT.

In its sample, this clonotype was seen many times. V usage is TRBV28 and J usage is TRBJ1-2; a weak D match, TRBD1 (6 bases). CDR1 MDHEN and CDR2 SYDVKM come from the germline V gene. Trimming removed 4 bases from V and 9 bases from J, with 15 bases in between. The CDR3 has 13 residues. CDR3 coding DNA: TGTGCCAGCAGTTCAACCGGGACACAGAGCTACACCTTC. Translation: CASSSTGTQSYTF.

A few counts support this clonotype. The chain links TRBV28 to TRBJ2-3; 7 nucleotides agree with TRBD1. This CDR3 has 16 amino acids. Germline loops: CDR1 MDHEN, CDR2 SYDVKM. Trimming took 5 bases from V and 3 from J; bases not matched to a gene: 11. The CDR3, as DNA: TGTGCCAGCAGTCCACTTGACAGGGTCGGAACAGATACGCAGTATTTT. Its translation is CASSPLDRVGTDTQYF.

This clonotype was counted ten times or more. This chain joins TRBV20-1 and TRBJ2-5; 10 bases match TRBD2. The CDR3 is 22 amino acids. CDR1 is DFQATT, CDR2 SNEGSKA, per germline (reference sequence). V lost 1 base, J lost 5 bases, and 28 bases stayed unmatched. The CDR3 DNA reads as TGCAGTGCTAGAGCCCTGGGCCTAGCGGGAGAAGCTAAGATACATTTCAGGGAGACCCAGTACTTC. Its translation: CSARALGLAGEAKIHFRETQYF.

V and J are TRBV7-2 and TRBJ2-5; TRBD2 is a possible D gene (5 bases). The CDR3 consists of 14 residues. Trimming took 1 base from V and 11 from J, leaving 17 bases between them. Germline values: CDR1 SGHTA, CDR2 FQGNSA. The CDR3 nucleotides are TGTGCCAGCAGCTTAGGGTACACTCCTACGGGGCAGTACTTC. This sequence encodes CASSLGYTPTGQYF.

The chain employs TRBV27 and TRBJ2-3; no clear D. The CDR3 has 13 residues. CDR1 is MNHEY, CDR2 SMNVEV, per germline (reference sequence). Trimming removed 2 bases at V and 1 base at J, with 4 bases between. CDR3 in amino acids: CASSLPCTDTQYF. DNA of the CDR3: TGTGCCAGCAGTTTACCGTGCACAGATACGCAGTATTTT.

This clonotype was counted ten times or more. The chain has TRBV6-1 and TRBJ1-6; D is unresolved. CDR3 length: 13 residues. Trimming took 2 bases from V and 9 from J, leaving 8 bases between them. Per the germline V gene, CDR1 is MNHNS and CDR2 is SASEGT. The CDR3, as DNA: TGTGCCAGCAGTGAACGCCCGACTTCACCCCTCCACTTT. This gives the protein CASSERPTSPLHF.